The 23 T cell receptor beta chains presented below share a single source sample, sequenced in a study of blood T cell repertoires in COVID-19. The method was immunoSEQ multiplex PCR; TCRdb's version includes in-frame clones alone and lacks a portion of them. This table holds roughly 200,000 clones, roughly 85% found once. Sequenced material: PBMCs or T cells enriched from blood (not recorded which). These receptors were collected from a man in his forties who had recovered from COVID-19.

This chain joins TRBV9 and TRBJ2-5; 9 nucleotides match TRBD2. After removal of 1 base from V and 5 bases from J, the junction contained 6 bases not matched to a gene. The CDR3 has 15 amino acids. Germline V gives CDR1 SGDLS, CDR2 YYNGEE. CDR3 in amino acids: CASSVTAGGGETQYF. CDR3 coding DNA: TGTGCCAGCAGCGTAACAGCGGGAGGAGGGGAGACCCAGTACTTC.

The chain joins TRBV3-1 (or the pseudogene TRBV3-2) to TRBJ1-1; D gene ambiguous. The CDR3 extends over 14 amino acids. The germline gives CDR1 LGHDT, CDR2 YNNKEL (reference sequence). Trimming left V 4 bases short and J 6 bases short, with 15 bases between. The CDR3 coding sequence is TGTGCCAGCAGCCGTCTCGCCGCGATCCCTGAAGCTTTCTTT. Translated, it gives CASSRLAAIPEAFF.

The rearrangement uses TRBV15 and TRBJ2-5, with 8 bases lining up with TRBD2. Trimming at V came to 5 bases and at J to 4 bases, leaving 9 bases not matched to a gene. Germline V gene sequence: CDR1 LNHNV, CDR2 YYDKDF (reference sequence). This CDR3 is built from 15 residues. The CDR3 sequence is CATSSSPLAGETQYF. In DNA form, the CDR3 reads TGTGCCACCAGCTCCAGCCCCCTAGCGGGAGAGACCCAGTACTTC.

The chain recombines TRBV18 with TRBJ2-4; D may be TRBD2 (5 bases). The CDR3 is 16 residues long. V dropped 7 bases and J dropped 0 bases, with 16 bases sitting between them. The germline V gene encodes CDR1 KGHSH and CDR2 LQKENI. The CDR3: CASLHPVGIAKNIQYF. CDR3 sequence (DNA): TGTGCCAGCTTACACCCCGTCGGGATAGCCAAAAACATTCAGTACTTC.

V is TRBV6-1 and J is TRBJ1-5; D is unresolved. The CDR3 loop spans 15 amino acids. Looked up from germline, CDR1 is MNHNS and CDR2 is SASEGT. Trimming cost V 1 base and J 2 bases, with 9 bases left between them. This CDR3 reads CASSEVSGGNQPQHF. The CDR3, as DNA: TGTGCCAGCAGTGAAGTGAGCGGGGGCAATCAGCCCCAGCATTTT.

This sequence joins TRBV9 and TRBJ1-2, with 7 positions matching TRBD1. The CDR3 runs to 14 residues. The J segment lost 4 bases and the V segment lost 3 bases, leaving 6 bases of the junction unmatched. Germline CDR1 and CDR2: SGDLS and YYNGEE. DNA for the CDR3: TGTGCCAGCAGCGATCGACAGGGTGCCTATGGCTACACCTTC. This encodes CASSDRQGAYGYTF. Full variable domain (remainder filled in from reference TRBV9 and TRBJ1-2): DSGVTQTPKHLITATGQRVTLRCSPRSGDLSVYWYQQSLDQGLQFLIQYYNGEERAKGNILERFSAQQFPDLHSELNLSSLELGDSALYFCASSDRQGAYGYTFGSGTRLTVV.

On this clone: The sample has other DNA sequences that encode this CDR3 too. CDR3: CASSLSTSTDTQYF. CDR3 DNA: TGTGCCAGCAGTCTTAGCACAAGCACAGATACGCAGTATTTT. The chain couples TRBV7-9 to TRBJ2-3; D is ambiguous. This CDR3 region has 14 residues. Germline-derived CDR1 and CDR2 are SEHNR and FQNEAQ (reference sequence). Trimming left V 6 bases short and J 0 bases short, with 10 bases between.

The chain has TRBV29-1 and TRBJ2-1, with 11 bases identical to TRBD1. The germline gives CDR1 SQVTM, CDR2 ANQGSEA. The CDR3 is 15 amino acids. The V and J ends lost 3 bases and 0 bases, in that order; junction bases with no gene match: 1. DNA for the CDR3: TGCAGCGTTGAGGGACAGGGGGGCTCCTACAATGAGCAGTTCTTC. It specifies CSVEGQGGSYNEQFF.

The CDR3 loop is CASSQDLSAGPQYF. CDR3 bases: TGTGCCAGCAGCCAAGATCTGTCGGCAGGGCCGCAGTACTTC. This chain links TRBV3-1 (or the pseudogene TRBV3-2) with TRBJ2-7, with D possibly matching TRBD1 (5 bases). Looked up from germline, CDR1 is LGHDT and CDR2 is YNNKEL (reference sequence). The CDR3 consists of 14 residues. V lost 0 bases, J lost 9 bases, and 15 bases lay in between.

This clone appeared a single time. This chain uses TRBV5-1 with TRBJ2-1, with a weak D call TRBD1 (7 bases). This CDR3 has 14 amino acids. Germline CDR1 SGHRS, CDR2 YFSETQ. Between the trimmed V and J ends, which lost 7 bases and 3 bases, there was a span of 14 bases. CDR3 residues: CASGVQGGYNEQFF. The CDR3 region has the DNA TGCGCCAGCGGTGTCCAGGGGGGCTACAATGAGCAGTTCTTC.

The rearrangement uses TRBV4-1 and TRBJ1-2, with D tentatively TRBD1 (5 bases). The CDR3 is 14 residues long. CDR1 MGHRA and CDR2 YSYEKL come from the germline V gene. Trimming shortened V by 6 bases and J by 8 bases, and 19 bases separated the two germline ends. CDR3 region: CASSQTPKGRGYTF. The CDR3 nucleotides are TGCGCCAGCAGTCAGACCCCTAAGGGGCGGGGCTACACCTTC.

The chain is built from TRBV24-1 and TRBJ2-1; maybe TRBD2 (5 bases). The germline V gene encodes CDR1 KGHDR and CDR2 SFDVKD. V was cut by 9 bases and J by 6 bases, with 14 bases left in between. The CDR3 runs to 13 residues. CDR3 in amino acids: CATERFGSNEQFF. In DNA, the CDR3 is TGTGCCACCGAGCGGTTTGGTTCCAATGAGCAGTTCTTC.

The chain is built from TRBV5-4 and TRBJ2-5; weak D call: TRBD2 (5 bases). The CDR3 consists of 14 residues. Germline CDR1 SGHNT, CDR2 YYREEE (reference sequence). V lost 3 bases and J lost 3, with 12 bases in between. The CDR3: CASSSGTRKETQYF. As DNA, the CDR3 is TGTGCCAGCAGCTCGGGAACTAGAAAAGAGACCCAGTACTTC.

The V call is TRBV7-9, the J call TRBJ2-3; maybe TRBD2 (6 bases). The CDR3 has 15 amino acids. CDR1 is SEHNR and CDR2 is FQNEAQ in the germline V gene (reference sequence). V lost 5 bases and J 0 bases, leaving 12 bases between the germline ends. The CDR3 is CASSDRGTSTDTQYF. The CDR3 nucleotides read TGTGCCAGCAGCGACAGAGGGACTAGCACAGATACGCAGTATTTT.

Concerning this clone itself: The sample carries other DNA sequences with the same CDR3. The V call is TRBV19, the J call TRBJ2-7; 8 bases are shared with TRBD1. The CDR3 covers 11 residues. Germline V CDR1 and CDR2: LNHDA, SQIVND (reference sequence). With V trimmed by 6 bases and J by 6 bases, 1 base remained unmatched. CDR3 in amino acids: CASRDRGEQYF. The CDR3 bases are TGTGCCAGTAGAGACAGGGGCGAGCAGTACTTC.

The chain links TRBV7-2 to TRBJ1-2, with 8 bases lining up with TRBD1. CDR1 is SGHTA and CDR2 is FQGNSA in the germline V gene. The CDR3 sequence is 13 residues long. The ends lost 4 bases at V and 6 bases at J; junction bases unmatched: 4. This chain's CDR3 is CASSYKTGDGYTF. The CDR3 nucleotides read TGTGCCAGCAGCTATAAGACAGGGGATGGCTACACCTTC.

The chain links TRBV29-1 to TRBJ2-7; weak D call: TRBD2 (7 bases). The germline V gene has CDR1 SQVTM and CDR2 ANQGSEA. This CDR3 is 13 amino acids long. Trimming shortened V by 4 bases and J by 4 bases, and 14 bases separated the two germline ends. The DNA of the CDR3 is TGCAGCGTTGTGGCCAGGGGAGGGTACGAGCAGTACTTC. Protein sequence: CSVVARGGYEQYF.

J is TRBJ1-2 and V is TRBV2, with TRBD1 matching over 10 bases. J was trimmed by 7 bases and V by 6 bases; bases with no gene match: 11. This CDR3 spans 15 amino acids. CDR1 is SNHLY, CDR2 FYNNEI, per germline. CDR3 DNA: TGTGCCAGCAGCGCCAGACAGGGGGCGACGACTGGCTACACCTTC. Protein sequence: CASSARQGATTGYTF.

The chain couples TRBV7-3 to TRBJ2-1; 8 positions match TRBD1. CDR1 and CDR2 (germline): SGHTA, FQGTGA. The CDR3 totals 16 residues. Trimming removed 0 bases from V and 9 bases from J; junction bases left unmatched: 10. CDR3 bases: TGTGCCAGCAGCTTAACGAGACAGGGGAAAGGTGGTGAGCAGTTCTTC. As protein: CASSLTRQGKGGEQFF.

The CDR3 protein is CASRTEGQGIGYTF. The CDR3 region has the DNA TGTGCCAGCAGAACAGAGGGACAGGGTATCGGCTACACCTTC. V is TRBV2 and J is TRBJ1-2; 9 positions match TRBD1. The CDR3 totals 14 residues. Germline CDR1 reads SNHLY; CDR2 reads FYNNEI. Trimming at V came to 6 bases and at J to 8 bases, leaving 10 bases not matched to a gene.

This clone was found once. This rearrangement joins TRBV9 to TRBJ2-1; the D gene is possibly TRBD2 (5 bases). Germline CDR1 and CDR2: SGDLS and YYNGEE. This CDR3 spans 16 amino acids. Trimming cost V 0 bases and J 6 bases, with 16 bases left between them. The CDR3 sequence is CASSVAAGGPGNEQFF. In DNA, the CDR3 is TGTGCCAGCAGCGTAGCAGCCGGAGGCCCGGGCAATGAGCAGTTCTTC.

The V gene is TRBV27, the J gene TRBJ2-5, with 8 positions matching TRBD2. The trim removed 4 bases at V and 7 bases at J, leaving 11 bases unmatched. Germline V gene lookup returns CDR1 MNHEY and CDR2 SMNVEV (reference sequence). The CDR3 is 15 amino acids. The CDR3, as DNA: TGTGCCAGCAGTTCCCCCGGACTAGCAGTCGCGACCCAGTACTTC. Amino acids: CASSSPGLAVATQYF.

The gene calls are TRBV27 and TRBJ1-1; 7 bases line up with TRBD1. Germline lookup yields CDR1 MNHEY and CDR2 SMNVEV (reference sequence). The length of the CDR3 is 14 residues. Trimming removed 5 bases from V and 4 bases from J; junction bases left unmatched: 7. The DNA of the CDR3 is TGTGCCAGCAGTGGGGGGCAGGGGGGCACTGAAGCTTTCTTT. Translation: CASSGGQGGTEAFF.